The sequence of this TCR beta chain was determined in a study of identical twins. With template switching, a universal primer site was added, and the cDNA carried unique molecular identifiers. MiXCR, applied by TCRdb to the 5' RACE reads, yields one record per CDR3 protein. The table has hundreds of thousands of distinct CDR3 sequences, 5.5% to 6.5% seen once; the top ten hold around 1.9%. V dropped 1 base and J dropped 5; count of bases not matched to a gene: 11. CDR3 size: 16 residues. Looked up from germline, CDR1 is SGHVS and CDR2 is FQNEAQ. The table lists this clonotype with a few counts. The sample taken for sequencing was naive T cells sorted from blood. The TCR was taken from a man between 18 and 29 years old in good health. J is TRBJ2-7 and V is TRBV7-8, with 7 bases fitting TRBD2. CDR3 protein: CASSLEGEGRLDEQYF. CDR3 nucleotides: TGTGCCAGCAGCTTAGAAGGGGAGGGCCGTTTAGACGAGCAGTACTTC.